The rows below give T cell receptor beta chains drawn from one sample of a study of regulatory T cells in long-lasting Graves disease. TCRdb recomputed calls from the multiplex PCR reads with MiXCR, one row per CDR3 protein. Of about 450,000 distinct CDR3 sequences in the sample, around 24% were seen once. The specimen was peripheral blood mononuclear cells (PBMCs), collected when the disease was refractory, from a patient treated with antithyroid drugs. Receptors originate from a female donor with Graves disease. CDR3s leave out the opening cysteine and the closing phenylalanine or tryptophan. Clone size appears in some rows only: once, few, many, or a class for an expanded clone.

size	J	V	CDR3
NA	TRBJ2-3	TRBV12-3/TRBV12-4	ASTTAIVDTQY
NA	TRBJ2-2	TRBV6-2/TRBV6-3	ASSYLGLHTGELF
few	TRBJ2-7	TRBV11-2	ASSLGTAGGMGQY
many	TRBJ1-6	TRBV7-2	ASSFRDSNSPLH
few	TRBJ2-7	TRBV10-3	AITLGVSSYEQY
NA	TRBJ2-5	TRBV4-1	ASSPHRNPNQETQY
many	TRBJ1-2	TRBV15	ATSPDLGQAYGYT
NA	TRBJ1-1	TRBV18	ASSPATGRTEAF
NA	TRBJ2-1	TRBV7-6	ASSLGSGKVTYNEQF
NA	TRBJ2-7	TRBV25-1	ASSEWDRGGIYEQY
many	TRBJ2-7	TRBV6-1	ASSAFAREQY
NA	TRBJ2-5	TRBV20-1	SASLLAGEETQY
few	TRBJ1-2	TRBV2	ASSVEGRYGYT
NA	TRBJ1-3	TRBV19	ASQVKRAPGNTIY
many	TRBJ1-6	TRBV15	ATSRGGTGNSPLH
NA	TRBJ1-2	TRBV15	ATSRQQGYGYT
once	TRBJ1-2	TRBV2	ASSSGTGAPNYGYT
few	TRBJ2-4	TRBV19	ASNEGPKDIQY
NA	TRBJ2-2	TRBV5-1	ASSQGGPGELF
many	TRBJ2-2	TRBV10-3	AIAGVGTGELF
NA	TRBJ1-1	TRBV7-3	ASSSYSESTEAF
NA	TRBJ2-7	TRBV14	ASSQYPRGPYEQY
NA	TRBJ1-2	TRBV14	ASSQARGIGGYT
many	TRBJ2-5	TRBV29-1	SATTSAYPETQY
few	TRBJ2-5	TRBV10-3	ASSYSSWKETQY
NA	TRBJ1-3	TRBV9	ANSVGDPDSGNTIY
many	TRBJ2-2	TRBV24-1	ATSDLPNTGELF
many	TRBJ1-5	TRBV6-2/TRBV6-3	ASSYPDRMKDQPQH
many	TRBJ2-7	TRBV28	ASNPPDRGYYEQY
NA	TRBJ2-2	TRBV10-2	ASSVLAGAGELF
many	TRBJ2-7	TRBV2	ASSEAGRQYYEQY
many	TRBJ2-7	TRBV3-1	ASSQGPGVGEQY
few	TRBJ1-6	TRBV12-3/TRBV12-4	ASSFRTGVNSPLH
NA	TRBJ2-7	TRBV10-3	AIRASKTYEQY
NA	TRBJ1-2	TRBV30	AWSVDPTVDRDHGYT
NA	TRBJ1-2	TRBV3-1	ASSAETPRGRRGYT
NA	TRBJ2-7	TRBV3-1	ASSHFGRSYEQY
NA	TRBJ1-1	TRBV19	ASSIDPVNTEAF
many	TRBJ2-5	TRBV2	ASSEWVGSETQY
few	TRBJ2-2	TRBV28	ASSRPLAGVERDTGELF
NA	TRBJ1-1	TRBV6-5	ASSYPFDGGGGTEAF
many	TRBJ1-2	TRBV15	ATSLRGYGYT